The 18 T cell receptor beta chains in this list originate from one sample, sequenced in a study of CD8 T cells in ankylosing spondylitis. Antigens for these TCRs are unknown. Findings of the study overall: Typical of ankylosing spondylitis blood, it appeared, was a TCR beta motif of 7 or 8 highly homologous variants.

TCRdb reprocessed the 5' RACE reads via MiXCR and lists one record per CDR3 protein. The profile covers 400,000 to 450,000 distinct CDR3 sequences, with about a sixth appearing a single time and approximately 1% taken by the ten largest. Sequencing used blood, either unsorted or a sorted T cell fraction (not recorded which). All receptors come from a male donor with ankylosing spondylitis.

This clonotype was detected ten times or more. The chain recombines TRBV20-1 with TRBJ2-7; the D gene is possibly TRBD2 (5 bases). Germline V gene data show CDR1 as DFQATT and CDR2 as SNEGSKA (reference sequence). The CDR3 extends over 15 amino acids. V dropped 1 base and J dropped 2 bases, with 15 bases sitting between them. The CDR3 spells CSARAAEQLTYEQYF. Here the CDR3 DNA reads TGCAGTGCTAGAGCAGCGGAACAACTAACCTACGAGCAGTACTTC.

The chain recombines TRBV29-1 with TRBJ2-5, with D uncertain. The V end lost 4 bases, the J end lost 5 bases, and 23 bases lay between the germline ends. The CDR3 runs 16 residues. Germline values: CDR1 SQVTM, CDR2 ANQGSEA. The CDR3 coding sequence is TGCAGCGTTGCCTTCCCAAGTGGAACATCGGAGGAGACCCAGTACTTC. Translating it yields CSVAFPSGTSEETQYF. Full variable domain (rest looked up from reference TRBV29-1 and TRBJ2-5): SAVISQKPSRDICQRGTSLTIQCQVDSQVTMMFWYRQQPGQSLTLIATANQGSEATYESGFVIDKFPISRPNLTFSTLTVSNMSPEDSSIYLCSVAFPSGTSEETQYFGPGTRLLVL.

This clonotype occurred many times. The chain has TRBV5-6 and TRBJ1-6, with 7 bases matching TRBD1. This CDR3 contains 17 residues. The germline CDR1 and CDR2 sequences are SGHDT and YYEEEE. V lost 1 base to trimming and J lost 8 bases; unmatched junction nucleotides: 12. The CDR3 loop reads CASSLLDRHPSDSPLHF. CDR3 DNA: TGTGCCAGCAGCTTGCTGGACAGGCACCCGTCGGATTCACCCCTCCACTTT.

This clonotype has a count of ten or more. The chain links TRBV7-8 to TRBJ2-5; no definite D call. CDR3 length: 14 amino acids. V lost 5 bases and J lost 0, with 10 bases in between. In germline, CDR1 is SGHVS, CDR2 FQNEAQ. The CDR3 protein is CASSPLVHQETQYF. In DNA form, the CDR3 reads TGTGCCAGCAGCCCTCTCGTCCACCAAGAGACCCAGTACTTC. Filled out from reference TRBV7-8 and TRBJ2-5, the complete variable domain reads GAGVSQSPRYKVAKRGQDVALRCDPISGHVSLFWYQQALGQGPEFLTYFQNEAQLDKSGLPSDRFFAERPEGSVSTLKIQRTQQEDSAVYLCASSPLVHQETQYFGPGTRLLVL.

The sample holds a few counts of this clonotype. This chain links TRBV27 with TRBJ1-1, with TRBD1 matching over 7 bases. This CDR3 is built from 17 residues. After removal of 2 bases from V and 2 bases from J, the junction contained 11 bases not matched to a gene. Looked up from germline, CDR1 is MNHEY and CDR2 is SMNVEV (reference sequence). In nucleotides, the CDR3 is TGTGCCAGCAGTTTAGTCGGGGGCAGGGGGAGAAACACTGAAGCTTTCTTT. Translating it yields CASSLVGGRGRNTEAFF.

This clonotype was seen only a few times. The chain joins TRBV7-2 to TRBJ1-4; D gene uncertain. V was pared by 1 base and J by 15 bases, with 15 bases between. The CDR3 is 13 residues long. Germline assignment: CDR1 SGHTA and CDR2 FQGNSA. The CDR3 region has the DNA TGTGCCAGCAGCTTAGAAAAGAGTTCGTACGTGTTTTTT. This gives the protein CASSLEKSSYVFF. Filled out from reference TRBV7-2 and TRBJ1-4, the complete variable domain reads GAGVSQSPSNKVTEKGKDVELRCDPISGHTALYWYRQSLGQGLEFLIYFQGNSAPDKSGLPSDRFSAERTGGSVSTLTIQRTQQEDSAVYLCASSLEKSSYVFFGSGTQLSVL.

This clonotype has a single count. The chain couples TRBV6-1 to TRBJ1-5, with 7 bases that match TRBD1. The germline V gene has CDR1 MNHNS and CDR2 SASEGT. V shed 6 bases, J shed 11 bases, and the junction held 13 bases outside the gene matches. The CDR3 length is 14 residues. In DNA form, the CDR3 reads TGTGCCAGCAGCCTAAATGAAAAACAGGGGTCCCAGCATTTT. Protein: CASSLNEKQGSQHF.

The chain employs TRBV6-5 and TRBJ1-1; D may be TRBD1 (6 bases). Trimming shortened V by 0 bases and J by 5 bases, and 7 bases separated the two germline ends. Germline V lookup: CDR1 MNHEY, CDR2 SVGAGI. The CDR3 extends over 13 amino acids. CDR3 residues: CASSYSDRTEAFF. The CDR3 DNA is TGTGCCAGCAGTTACTCAGACAGGACTGAAGCTTTCTTT.

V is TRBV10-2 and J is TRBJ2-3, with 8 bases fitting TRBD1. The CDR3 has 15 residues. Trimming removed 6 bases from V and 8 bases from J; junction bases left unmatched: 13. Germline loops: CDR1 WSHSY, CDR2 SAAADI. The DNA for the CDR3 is TGCGCCAGCAGCGGACAGGGTGGTGCAGCGGGTACGCAGTATTTT. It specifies CASSGQGGAAGTQYF.

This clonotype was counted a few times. The CDR3 here is CASGLSPKRRASSYNEQFF. In DNA form, the CDR3 reads TGTGCTAGTGGTTTGTCCCCCAAGCGAAGAGCCAGCTCCTACAATGAGCAGTTCTTC. The V gene is TRBV12-5, the J gene TRBJ2-1; D not certain. Trimming left V 2 bases short and J 0 bases short, with 20 bases between. From germline, CDR1 is LGHNT and CDR2 FRNRAP. This CDR3 comprises 19 residues.

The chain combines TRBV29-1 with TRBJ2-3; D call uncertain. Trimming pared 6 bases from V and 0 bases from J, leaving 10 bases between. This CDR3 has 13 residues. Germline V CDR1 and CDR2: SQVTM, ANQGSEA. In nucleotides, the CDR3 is TGCAGCGTCGAGACTCTCAGCACAGATACGCAGTATTTT. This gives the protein CSVETLSTDTQYF.

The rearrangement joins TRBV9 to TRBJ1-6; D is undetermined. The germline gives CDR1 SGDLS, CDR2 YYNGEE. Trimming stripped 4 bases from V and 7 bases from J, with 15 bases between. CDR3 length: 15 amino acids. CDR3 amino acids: CASSPRGVGNSPLHF. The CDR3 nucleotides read TGTGCCAGCAGCCCGAGAGGTGTCGGGAATTCACCCCTCCACTTT.

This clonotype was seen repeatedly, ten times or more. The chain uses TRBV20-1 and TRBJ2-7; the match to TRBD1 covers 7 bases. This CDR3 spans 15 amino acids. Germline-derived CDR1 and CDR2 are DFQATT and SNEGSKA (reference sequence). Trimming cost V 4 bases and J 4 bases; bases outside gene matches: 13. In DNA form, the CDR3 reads TGCAGTGCTAAGAACCGGGACAGCGCCATTTACGAGCAGTACTTC. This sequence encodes CSAKNRDSAIYEQYF.

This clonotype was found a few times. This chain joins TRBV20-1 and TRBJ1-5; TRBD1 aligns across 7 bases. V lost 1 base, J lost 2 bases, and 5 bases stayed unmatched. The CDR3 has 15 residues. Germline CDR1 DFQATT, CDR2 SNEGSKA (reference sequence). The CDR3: CSARGTGVGNQPQHF. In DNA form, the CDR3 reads TGCAGTGCTAGAGGCACAGGGGTGGGCAATCAGCCCCAGCATTTT.

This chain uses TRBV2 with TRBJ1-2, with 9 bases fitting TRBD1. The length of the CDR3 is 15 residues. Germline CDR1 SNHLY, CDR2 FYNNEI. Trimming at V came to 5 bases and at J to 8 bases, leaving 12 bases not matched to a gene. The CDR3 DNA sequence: TGTGCCAGCAGTCCTTCGGGACAGGGCGGCATAGGCTACACCTTC. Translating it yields CASSPSGQGGIGYTF.

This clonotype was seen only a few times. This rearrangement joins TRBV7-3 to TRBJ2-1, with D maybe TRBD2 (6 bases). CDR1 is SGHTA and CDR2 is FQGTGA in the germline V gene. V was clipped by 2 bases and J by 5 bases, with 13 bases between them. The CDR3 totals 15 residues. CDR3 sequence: CASSLVAETNNEQFF. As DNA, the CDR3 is TGTGCCAGCAGCTTAGTAGCGGAAACTAACAATGAGCAGTTCTTC.

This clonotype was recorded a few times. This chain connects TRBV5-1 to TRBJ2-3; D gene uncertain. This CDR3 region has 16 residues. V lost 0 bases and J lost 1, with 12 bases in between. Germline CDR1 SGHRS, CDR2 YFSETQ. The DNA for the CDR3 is TGCGCCAGCAGCTTGGGGCACTGGGGTGGCACAGATACGCAGTATTTT. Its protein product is CASSLGHWGGTDTQYF. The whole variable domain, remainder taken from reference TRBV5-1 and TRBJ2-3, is KAGVTQTPRYLIKTRGQQVTLSCSPISGHRSVSWYQQTPGQGLQFLFEYFSETQRNKGNFPGRFSGRQFSNSRSEMNVSTLELGDSALYLCASSLGHWGGTDTQYFGPGTRLTVL.

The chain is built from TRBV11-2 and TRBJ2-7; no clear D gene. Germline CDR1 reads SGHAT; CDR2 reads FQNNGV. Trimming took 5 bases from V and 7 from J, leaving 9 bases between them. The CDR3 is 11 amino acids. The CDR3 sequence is CASSPAREQYF. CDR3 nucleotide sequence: TGTGCCAGCAGCCCTGCGAGGGAGCAGTACTTC.